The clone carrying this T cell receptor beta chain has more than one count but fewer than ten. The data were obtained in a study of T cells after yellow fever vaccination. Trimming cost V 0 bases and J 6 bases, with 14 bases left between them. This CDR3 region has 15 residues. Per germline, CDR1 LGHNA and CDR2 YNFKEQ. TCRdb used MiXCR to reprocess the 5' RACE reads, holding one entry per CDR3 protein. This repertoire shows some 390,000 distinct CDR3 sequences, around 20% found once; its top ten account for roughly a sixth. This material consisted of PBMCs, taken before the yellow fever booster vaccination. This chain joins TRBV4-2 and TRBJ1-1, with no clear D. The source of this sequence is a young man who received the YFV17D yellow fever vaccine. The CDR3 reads CASSQDYGIRSEAFF. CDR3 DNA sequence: TGTGCCAGCAGCCAAGATTATGGGATCAGGTCTGAAGCTTTCTTT.